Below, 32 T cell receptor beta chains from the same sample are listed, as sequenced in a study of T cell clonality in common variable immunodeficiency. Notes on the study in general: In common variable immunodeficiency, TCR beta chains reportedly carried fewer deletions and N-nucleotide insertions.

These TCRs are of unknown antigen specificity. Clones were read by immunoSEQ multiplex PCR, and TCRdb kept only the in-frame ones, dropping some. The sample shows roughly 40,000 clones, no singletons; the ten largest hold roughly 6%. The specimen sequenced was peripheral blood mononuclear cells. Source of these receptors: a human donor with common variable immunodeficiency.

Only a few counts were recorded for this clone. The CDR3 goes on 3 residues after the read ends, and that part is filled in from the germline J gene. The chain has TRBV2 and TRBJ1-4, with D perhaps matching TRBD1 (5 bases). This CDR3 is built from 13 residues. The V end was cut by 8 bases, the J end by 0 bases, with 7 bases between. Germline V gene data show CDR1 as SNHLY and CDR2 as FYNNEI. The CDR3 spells CASRGSTNEKLFF. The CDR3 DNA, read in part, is TGTGCCAGCCGGGGGTCAACTAATGAAAAA. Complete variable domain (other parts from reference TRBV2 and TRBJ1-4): EPEVTQTPSHQVTQMGQEVILRCVPISNHLYFYWYRQILGQKVEFLVSFYNNEISEKSEIFDDQFSVERPDGSNFTLKIRSTKLEDSAMYFCASRGSTNEKLFFGSGTQLSVL.

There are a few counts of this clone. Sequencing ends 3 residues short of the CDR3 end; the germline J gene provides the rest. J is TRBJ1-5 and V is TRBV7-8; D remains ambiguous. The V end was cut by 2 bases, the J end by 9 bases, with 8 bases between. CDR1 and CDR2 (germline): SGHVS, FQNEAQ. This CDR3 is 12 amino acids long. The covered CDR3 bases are TGTGCCAGCAGCTTACTCCGTCCGCCC. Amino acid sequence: CASSLLRPP. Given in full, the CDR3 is CASSLLRPPQHF. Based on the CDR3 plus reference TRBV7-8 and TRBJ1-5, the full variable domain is GAGVSQSPRYKVAKRGQDVALRCDPISGHVSLFWYQQALGQGPEFLTYFQNEAQLDKSGLPSDRFFAERPEGSVSTLKIQRTQQEDSAVYLCASSLLRPPQHFGDGTRLSIL.

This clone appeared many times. The CDR3 spells CASSPGQGAEKLFF. The part of the CDR3 DNA that was read is TGTGCCAGCTCCCCGGGACAGGGGGCAGAGAAA. This chain joins TRBV18 and TRBJ1-4; 12 bases map to TRBD1. The read terminates 3 residues ahead of where the CDR3 ends, so the germline J gene completes it. Germline V CDR1 and CDR2: KGHSH, LQKENI. There are 14 residues in the CDR3. Combining the CDR3 with reference TRBV18 and TRBJ1-4 gives the whole variable domain NAGVMQNPRHLVRRRGQEARLRCSPMKGHSHVYWYRQLPEEGLKFMVYLQKENIIDESGMPKERFSAEFPKEGPSILRIQQVVRGDSAAYFCASSPGQGAEKLFFGSGTQLSVL.

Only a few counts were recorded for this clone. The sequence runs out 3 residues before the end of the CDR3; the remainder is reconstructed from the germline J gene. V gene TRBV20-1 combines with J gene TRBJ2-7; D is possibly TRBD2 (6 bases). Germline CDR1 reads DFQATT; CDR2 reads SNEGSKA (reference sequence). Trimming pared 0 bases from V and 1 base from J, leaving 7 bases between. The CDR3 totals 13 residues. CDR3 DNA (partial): TGCAGTGCTAGAGATGGAGGGTCCTACGAG. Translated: CSARDGGSYE. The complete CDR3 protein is CSARDGGSYEQYF.

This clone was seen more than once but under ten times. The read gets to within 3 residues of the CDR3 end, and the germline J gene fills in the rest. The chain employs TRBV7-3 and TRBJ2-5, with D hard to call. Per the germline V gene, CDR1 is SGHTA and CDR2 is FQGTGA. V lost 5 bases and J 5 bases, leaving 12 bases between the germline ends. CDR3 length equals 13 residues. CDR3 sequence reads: CASSRADGETQYF. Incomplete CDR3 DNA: TGTGCCAGCAGCCGAGCAGACGGGGAGACC.

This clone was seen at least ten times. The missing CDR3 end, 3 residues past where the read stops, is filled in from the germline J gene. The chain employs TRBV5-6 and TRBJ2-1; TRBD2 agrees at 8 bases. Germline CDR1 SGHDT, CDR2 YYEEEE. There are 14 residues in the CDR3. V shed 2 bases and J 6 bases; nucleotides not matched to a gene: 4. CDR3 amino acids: CASSLLAVLNEQFF. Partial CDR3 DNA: TGTGCCAGCAGCTTACTAGCGGTACTCAATGAG.

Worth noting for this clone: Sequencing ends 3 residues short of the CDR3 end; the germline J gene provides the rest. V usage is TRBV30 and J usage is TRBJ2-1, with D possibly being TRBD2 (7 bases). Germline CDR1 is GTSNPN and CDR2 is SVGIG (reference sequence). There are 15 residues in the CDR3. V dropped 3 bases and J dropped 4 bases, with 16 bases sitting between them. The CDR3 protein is CAWRVGASGYNEQFF. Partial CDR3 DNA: TGTGCCTGGAGGGTGGGGGCTAGCGGTTACAATGAG.

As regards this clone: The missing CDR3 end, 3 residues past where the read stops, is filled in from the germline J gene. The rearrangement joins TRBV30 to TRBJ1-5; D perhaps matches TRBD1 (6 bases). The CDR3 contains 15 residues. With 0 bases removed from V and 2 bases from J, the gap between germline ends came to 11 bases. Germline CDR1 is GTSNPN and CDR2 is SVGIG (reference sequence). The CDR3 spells CAWSVQGRGNQPQHF. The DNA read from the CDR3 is TGTGCCTGGAGTGTACAGGGCAGAGGCAATCAGCCC.

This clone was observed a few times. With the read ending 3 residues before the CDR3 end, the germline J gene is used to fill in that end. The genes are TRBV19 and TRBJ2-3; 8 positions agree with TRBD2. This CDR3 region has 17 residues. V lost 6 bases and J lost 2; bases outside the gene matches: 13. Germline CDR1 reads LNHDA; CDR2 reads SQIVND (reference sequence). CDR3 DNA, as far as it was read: TGTGCCAGTAGCATTAACCGGCTAGCGGGCAACACAGATACG. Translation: CASSINRLAGNTDT. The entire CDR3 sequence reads CASSINRLAGNTDTQYF.

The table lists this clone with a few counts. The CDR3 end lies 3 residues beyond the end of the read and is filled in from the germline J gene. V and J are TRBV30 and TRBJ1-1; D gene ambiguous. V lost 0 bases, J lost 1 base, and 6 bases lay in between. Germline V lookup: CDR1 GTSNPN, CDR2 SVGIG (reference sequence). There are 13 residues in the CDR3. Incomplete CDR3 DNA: TGTGCCTGGAGTGTGACTGCGAACACTGAA. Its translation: CAWSVTANTE. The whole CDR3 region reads CAWSVTANTEAFF.

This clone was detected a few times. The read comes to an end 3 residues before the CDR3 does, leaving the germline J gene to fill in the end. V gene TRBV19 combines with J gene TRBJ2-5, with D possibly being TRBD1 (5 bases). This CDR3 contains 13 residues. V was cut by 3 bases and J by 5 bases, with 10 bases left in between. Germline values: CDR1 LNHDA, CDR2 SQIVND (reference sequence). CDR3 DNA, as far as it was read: TGTGCCAGTAGTATCGGCAGGGTGGAGACC. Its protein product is CASSIGRVET. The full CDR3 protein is CASSIGRVETQYF.

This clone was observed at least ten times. The CDR3 DNA, read in part, is TGCAGTGCTAGAAACATTAATAGCAATCAGCCC. Its protein is CSARNINSNQP. The whole CDR3 protein reads CSARNINSNQPQHF. The chain links TRBV20-1 to TRBJ1-5; D gene ambiguous. The sequenced fragment ends 3 residues before the CDR3 boundary, so the rest is inferred from the germline J gene. CDR1 is DFQATT and CDR2 is SNEGSKA in the germline V gene (reference sequence). The germline V and J ends were trimmed by 2 bases and 0 bases, with 8 bases remaining between them. This CDR3 is 14 amino acids long.

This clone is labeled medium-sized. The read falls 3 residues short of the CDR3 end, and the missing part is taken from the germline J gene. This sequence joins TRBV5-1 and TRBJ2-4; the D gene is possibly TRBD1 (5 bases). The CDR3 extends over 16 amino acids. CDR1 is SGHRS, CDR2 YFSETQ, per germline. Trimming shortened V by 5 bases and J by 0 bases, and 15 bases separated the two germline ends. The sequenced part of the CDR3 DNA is TGCGCCAGCAGGGTTAGCAAGGGGCTAGCCAAAAACATT. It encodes CASRVSKGLAKNI. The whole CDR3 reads CASRVSKGLAKNIQYF.

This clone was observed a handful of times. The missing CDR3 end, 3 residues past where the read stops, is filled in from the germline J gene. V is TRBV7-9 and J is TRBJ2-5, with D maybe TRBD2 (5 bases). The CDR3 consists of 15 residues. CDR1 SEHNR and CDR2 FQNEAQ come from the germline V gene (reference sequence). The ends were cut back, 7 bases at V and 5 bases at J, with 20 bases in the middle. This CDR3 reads CASTGAENRVETQYF. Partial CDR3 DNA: TGTGCCAGCACCGGAGCGGAAAACAGAGTCGAGACC.

The covered CDR3 bases are TGTGCCAGCCTCCCTTTGACAGTATCGAGCACCGGGGAG. Residues: CASLPLTVSSTGE. The CDR3 as a whole reads CASLPLTVSSTGELFF. The chain links TRBV6-2 or TRBV6-3 to TRBJ2-2; possibly TRBD1 for D (5 bases). The read comes to an end 3 residues before the CDR3 does, leaving the germline J gene to fill in the end. The CDR3 totals 16 residues. The V end lost 8 bases, the J end lost 4 bases, and 20 bases lay between the germline ends. Germline CDR1 reads MNHEY; CDR2 reads SVGEGT.

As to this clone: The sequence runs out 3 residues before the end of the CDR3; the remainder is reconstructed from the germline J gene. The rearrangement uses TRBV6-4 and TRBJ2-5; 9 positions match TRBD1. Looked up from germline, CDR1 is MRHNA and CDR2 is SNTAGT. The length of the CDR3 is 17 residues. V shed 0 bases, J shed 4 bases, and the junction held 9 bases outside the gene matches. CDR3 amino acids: CASSDSKTGGKGETQYF. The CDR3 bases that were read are TGTGCCAGCAGTGACTCGAAGACAGGGGGAAAGGGAGAGACC.

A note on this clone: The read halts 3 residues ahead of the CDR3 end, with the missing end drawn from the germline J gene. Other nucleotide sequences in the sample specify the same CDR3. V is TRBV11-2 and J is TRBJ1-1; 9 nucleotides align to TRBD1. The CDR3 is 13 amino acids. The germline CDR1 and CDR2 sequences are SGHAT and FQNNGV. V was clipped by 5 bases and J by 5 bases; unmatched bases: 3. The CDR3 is CASSRDRGTEAFF. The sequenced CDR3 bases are TGTGCCAGCAGCCGAGACAGGGGGACTGAA.

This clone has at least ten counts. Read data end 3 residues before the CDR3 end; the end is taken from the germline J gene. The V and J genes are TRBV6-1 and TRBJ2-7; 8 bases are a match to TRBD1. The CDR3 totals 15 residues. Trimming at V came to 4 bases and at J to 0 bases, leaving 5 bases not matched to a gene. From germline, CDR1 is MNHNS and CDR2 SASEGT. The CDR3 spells CASSARQGNSYEQYF. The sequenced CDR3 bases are TGTGCCAGCAGTGCGAGACAGGGGAACTCCTACGAG.

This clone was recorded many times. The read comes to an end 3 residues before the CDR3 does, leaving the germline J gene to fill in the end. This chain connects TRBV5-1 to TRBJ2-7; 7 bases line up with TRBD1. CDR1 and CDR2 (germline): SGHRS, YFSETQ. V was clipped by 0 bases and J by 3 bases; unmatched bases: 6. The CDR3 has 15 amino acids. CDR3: CASSLVSQGDYEQYF. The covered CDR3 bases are TGCGCCAGCAGCTTGGTTTCGCAGGGGGACTACGAG.

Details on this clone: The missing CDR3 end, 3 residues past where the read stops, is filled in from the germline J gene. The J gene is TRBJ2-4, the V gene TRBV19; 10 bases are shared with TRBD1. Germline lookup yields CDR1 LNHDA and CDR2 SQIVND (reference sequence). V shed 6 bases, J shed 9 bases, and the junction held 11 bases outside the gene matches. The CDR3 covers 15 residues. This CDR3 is CASRTGTGDSGIQYF. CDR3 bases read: TGTGCCAGTAGAACCGGGACAGGGGATTCGGGCATT. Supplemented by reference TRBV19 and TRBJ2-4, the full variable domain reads DGGITQSPKYLFRKEGQNVTLSCEQNLNHDAMYWYRQDPGQGLRLIYYSQIVNDFQKGDIAEGYSVSREKKESFPLTVTSAQKNPTAFYLCASRTGTGDSGIQYFGAGTRLSVL.

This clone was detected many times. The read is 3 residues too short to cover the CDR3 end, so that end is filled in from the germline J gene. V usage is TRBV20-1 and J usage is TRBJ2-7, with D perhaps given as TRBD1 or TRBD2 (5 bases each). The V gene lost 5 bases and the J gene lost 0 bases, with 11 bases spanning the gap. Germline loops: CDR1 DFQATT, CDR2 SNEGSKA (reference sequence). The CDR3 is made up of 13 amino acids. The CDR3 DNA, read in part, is TGCAGTGCTGAGGGGCCGAGCTCCTACGAG. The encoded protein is CSAEGPSSYE. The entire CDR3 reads CSAEGPSSYEQYF.

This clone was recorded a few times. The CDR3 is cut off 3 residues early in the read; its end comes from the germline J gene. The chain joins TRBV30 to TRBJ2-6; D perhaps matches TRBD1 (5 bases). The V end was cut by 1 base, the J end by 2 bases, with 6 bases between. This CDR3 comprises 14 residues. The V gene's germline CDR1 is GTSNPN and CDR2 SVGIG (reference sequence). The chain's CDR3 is CAWSGGAGANVLTF. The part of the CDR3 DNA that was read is TGTGCCTGGAGTGGGGGCGCTGGGGCCAACGTC. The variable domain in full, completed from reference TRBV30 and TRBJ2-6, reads SQTIHQWPATLVQPVGSPLSLECTVEGTSNPNLYWYRQAAGRGLQLLFYSVGIGQISSEVPQNLSASRPQDRQFILSSKKLLLSDSGFYLCAWSGGAGANVLTFGAGSRLTVL.

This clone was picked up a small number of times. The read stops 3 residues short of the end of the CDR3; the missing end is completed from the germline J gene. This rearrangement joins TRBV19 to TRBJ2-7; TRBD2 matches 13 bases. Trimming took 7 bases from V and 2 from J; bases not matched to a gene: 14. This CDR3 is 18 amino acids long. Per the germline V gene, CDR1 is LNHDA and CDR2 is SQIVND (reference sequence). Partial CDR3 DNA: TGTGCCAGTACTCCCCGGACTAGCGGGAGCGCGACACCCTACGAG. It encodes CASTPRTSGSATPYE. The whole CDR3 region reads CASTPRTSGSATPYEQYF.

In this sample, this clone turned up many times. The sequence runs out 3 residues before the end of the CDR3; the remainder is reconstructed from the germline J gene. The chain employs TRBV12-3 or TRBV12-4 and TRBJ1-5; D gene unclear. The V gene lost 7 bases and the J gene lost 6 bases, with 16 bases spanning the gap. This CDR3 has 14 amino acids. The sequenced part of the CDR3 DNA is TGTGCCAGCACCACGACATCGTCCACTCAGCCC. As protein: CASTTTSSTQP. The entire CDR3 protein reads CASTTTSSTQPQHF.

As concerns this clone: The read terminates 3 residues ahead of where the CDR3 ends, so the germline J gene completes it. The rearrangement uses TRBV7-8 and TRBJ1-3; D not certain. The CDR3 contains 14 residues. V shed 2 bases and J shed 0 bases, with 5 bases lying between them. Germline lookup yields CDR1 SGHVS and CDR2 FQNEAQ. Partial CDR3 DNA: TGTGCCAGCAGCTTATCATCCTCTGGAAACACC. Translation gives CASSLSSSGNT. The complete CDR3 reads CASSLSSSGNTIYF.

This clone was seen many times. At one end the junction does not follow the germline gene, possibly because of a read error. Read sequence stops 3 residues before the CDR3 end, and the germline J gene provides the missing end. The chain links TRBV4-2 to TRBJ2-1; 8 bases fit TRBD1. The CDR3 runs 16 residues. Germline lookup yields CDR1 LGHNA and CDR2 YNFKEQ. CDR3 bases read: TGCGCCAGCAGCCGTGGGGCAGGGGGCGCGTACAATGAG. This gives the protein CASSRGAGGAYNE. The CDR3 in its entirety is CASSRGAGGAYNEQFF.

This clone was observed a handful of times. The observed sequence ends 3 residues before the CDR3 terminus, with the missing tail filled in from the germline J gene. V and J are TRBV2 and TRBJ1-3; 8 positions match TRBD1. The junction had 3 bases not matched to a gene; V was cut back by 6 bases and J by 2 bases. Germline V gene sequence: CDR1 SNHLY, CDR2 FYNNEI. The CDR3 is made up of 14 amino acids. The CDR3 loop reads CASRQTGAGNTIYF. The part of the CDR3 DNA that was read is TGTGCCAGCAGGCAGACAGGGGCTGGAAACACC.

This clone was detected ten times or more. CDR3: CASSLAAANTGELFF. The part of the CDR3 DNA that was read is TGCGCCAGCAGCTTGGCTGCAGCGAACACCGGGGAG. The chain uses TRBV5-1 and TRBJ2-2, with D unresolved. Read sequence stops 3 residues before the CDR3 end, and the germline J gene provides the missing end. CDR1 is SGHRS, CDR2 YFSETQ, per germline. V lost 0 bases to trimming and J lost 0 bases, with 6 bases between them. CDR3 size: 15 residues.

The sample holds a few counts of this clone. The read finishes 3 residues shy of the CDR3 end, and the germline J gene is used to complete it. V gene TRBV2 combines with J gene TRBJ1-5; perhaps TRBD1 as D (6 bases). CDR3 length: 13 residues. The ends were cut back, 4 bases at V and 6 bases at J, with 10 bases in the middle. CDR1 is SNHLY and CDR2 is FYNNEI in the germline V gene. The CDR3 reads CASSVGAFQPQHF. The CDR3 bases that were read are TGTGCCAGCAGTGTGGGGGCGTTTCAGCCC.

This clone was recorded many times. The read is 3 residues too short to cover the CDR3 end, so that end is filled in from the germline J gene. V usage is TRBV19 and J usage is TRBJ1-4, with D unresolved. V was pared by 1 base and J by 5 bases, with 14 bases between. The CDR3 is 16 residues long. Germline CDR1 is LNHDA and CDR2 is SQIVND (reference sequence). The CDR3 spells CASSIASGFGNEKLFF. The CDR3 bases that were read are TGTGCCAGTAGTATAGCCTCCGGGTTTGGGAATGAAAAA.

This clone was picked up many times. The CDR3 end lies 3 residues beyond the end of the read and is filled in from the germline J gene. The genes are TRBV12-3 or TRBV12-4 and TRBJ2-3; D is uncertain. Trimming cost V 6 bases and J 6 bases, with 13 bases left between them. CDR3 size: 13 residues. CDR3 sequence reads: CASRLTGRDTQYF. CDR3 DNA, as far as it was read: TGTGCCAGCAGGTTGACGGGTCGGGATACG.

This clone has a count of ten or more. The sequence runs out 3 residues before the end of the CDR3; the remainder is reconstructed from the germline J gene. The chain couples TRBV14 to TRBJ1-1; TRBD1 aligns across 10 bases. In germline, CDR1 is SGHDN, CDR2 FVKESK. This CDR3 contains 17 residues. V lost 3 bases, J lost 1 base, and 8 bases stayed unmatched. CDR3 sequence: CASSQLGTGAPNTEAFF. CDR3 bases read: TGTGCCAGCAGCCAGCTCGGGACAGGGGCACCGAACACTGAA.